This T cell receptor (beta chain) originates from a study of T-cell memory formation after mild COVID-19. This clonotype came up a few times. Via MiXCR, TCRdb re-called the 5' RACE reads, giving one row per CDR3 protein. The sample lists 290,000 or so distinct CDR3 sequences, approximately 19% seen once, with around a fifth in the top ten. Germline loops: CDR1 LNHNV, CDR2 YYDKDF (reference sequence). Trimming took off 4 bases at V and 1 base at J, with 14 bases between the two ends. The CDR3 covers 16 residues. The clonotype comes from a man younger than 35 who had mild COVID-19 (a few samples of this study predate the infection). Cell type and time point are not known. Specimen: PBMCs or a T cell subset sorted from them (not recorded which). This chain uses TRBV15 with TRBJ2-4; D unclear. The CDR3 DNA sequence: TGTGCCACCAGCATCAATTCCGCGACTGCCAAAAACATTCAGTACTTC. It translates to CATSINSATAKNIQYF.